A single sample gave rise to the 9 T cell receptor beta chains below, sequenced in a study of early T cells in non-severe SARS-CoV-2 infection. Via MiXCR, TCRdb re-called the 5' RACE reads, giving one row per CDR3 protein. The profile covers around 40,000 distinct CDR3 sequences, with 5.5% to 8% appearing a single time and about 25% taken by the ten largest. This specimen was whole blood, taken at baseline. All receptors derive from an adult who was a healthcare worker with PCR-confirmed SARS-CoV-2 infection or an uninfected control (not recorded which).

This clonotype was found many times. The chain uses TRBV29-1 and TRBJ2-7, with 11 bases lining up with TRBD2. Per germline, CDR1 SQVTM and CDR2 ANQGSEA. The CDR3 has 16 amino acids. V was clipped by 5 bases and J by 0 bases; unmatched bases: 9. CDR3 region: CSVSGLAALSSYEQYF. DNA of the CDR3: TGCAGCGTTTCGGGACTAGCGGCCCTAAGCTCCTACGAGCAGTACTTC.

Many counts were recorded for this clonotype. This chain uses TRBV2 with TRBJ1-5, with a possible D match to TRBD1 (6 bases). V was clipped by 3 bases and J by 6 bases, with 15 bases between them. The germline V gene has CDR1 SNHLY and CDR2 FYNNEI. This CDR3 contains 15 residues. The CDR3 nucleotides are TGTGCCAGCAGTGAGGGGGGCCCCCGGTCTCAGCCCCAGCATTTT. Protein: CASSEGGPRSQPQHF. Full variable domain (rest looked up from reference TRBV2 and TRBJ1-5): EPEVTQTPSHQVTQMGQEVILRCVPISNHLYFYWYRQILGQKVEFLVSFYNNEISEKSEIFDDQFSVERPDGSNFTLKIRSTKLEDSAMYFCASSEGGPRSQPQHFGDGTRLSIL.

This clonotype appeared a few times. The chain has TRBV11-2 and TRBJ2-7; no definite D call. CDR1 and CDR2 from the germline V gene are SGHAT and FQNNGV. The V and J ends lost 6 bases and 6 bases respectively, with 9 bases between them. The CDR3 contains 11 residues. CDR3 sequence (DNA): TGTGCCAGCAGTCTAGATACCGAGCAGTACTTC. It translates to CASSLDTEQYF.

This clonotype has at least ten counts. Relative to the germline gene, one junction end is altered; a read error may explain this. This chain links TRBV7-7 with TRBJ2-1; TRBD1 matches 8 bases. CDR1 is SSHAT and CDR2 is FNYEAQ in the germline V gene (reference sequence). The CDR3 spans 16 residues. The CDR3 region has the DNA TGTGCTAGCAGCGCGACGGACAGGGCACCGGTCGATGAGCAGTTCTTC. This encodes CASSATDRAPVDEQFF.

In its sample, this clonotype was seen a few times. The chain links TRBV4-3 to TRBJ1-4; D is undetermined. This CDR3 has 15 amino acids. From germline, CDR1 is LGHNA and CDR2 YSLEER. V lost 4 bases, J lost 1 base, and 10 bases lay in between. CDR3 bases: TGCGCCAGCAGCCCTAGCTCCGGAACTAATGAAAAACTGTTTTTT. As protein: CASSPSSGTNEKLFF.

This chain connects TRBV5-4 to TRBJ2-2; TRBD2 is a possible D gene (6 bases). The CDR3 has 15 amino acids. Per germline, CDR1 SGHNT and CDR2 YYREEE (reference sequence). Trimming shortened V by 0 bases and J by 3 bases, and 9 bases separated the two germline ends. CDR3 protein: CASSLGGIYTGELFF. The DNA of the CDR3 is TGTGCCAGCAGCTTGGGCGGGATCTACACCGGGGAGCTGTTTTTT.

This clonotype was counted many times. The V call is TRBV30, the J call TRBJ1-2, with D tentatively TRBD1 (6 bases). The CDR3 totals 15 residues. Looked up from germline, CDR1 is GTSNPN and CDR2 is SVGIG (reference sequence). The ends were cut back, 2 bases at V and 5 bases at J, with 18 bases in the middle. The CDR3 is CAWSPPGVLPYGYTF. CDR3 coding DNA: TGTGCCTGGAGTCCCCCAGGGGTCCTCCCATATGGCTACACCTTC.

The chain employs TRBV24-1 and TRBJ2-7; D remains unclear. The CDR3 length is 11 residues. The ends were cut back, 2 bases at V and 2 bases at J, with 0 bases in the middle. Germline CDR1 and CDR2: KGHDR and SFDVKD. CDR3 in amino acids: CATSDSYEQYF. DNA of the CDR3: TGTGCCACCAGTGATTCCTACGAGCAGTACTTC.

This clonotype was counted many times. J is TRBJ2-1 and V is TRBV2; D not certain. This CDR3 contains 11 residues. Germline values: CDR1 SNHLY, CDR2 FYNNEI. V shed 5 bases and J shed 4 bases, with 3 bases lying between them. The CDR3 region is CASSPYNEQFF. The CDR3 nucleotides are TGTGCCAGCAGTCCATACAATGAGCAGTTCTTC.